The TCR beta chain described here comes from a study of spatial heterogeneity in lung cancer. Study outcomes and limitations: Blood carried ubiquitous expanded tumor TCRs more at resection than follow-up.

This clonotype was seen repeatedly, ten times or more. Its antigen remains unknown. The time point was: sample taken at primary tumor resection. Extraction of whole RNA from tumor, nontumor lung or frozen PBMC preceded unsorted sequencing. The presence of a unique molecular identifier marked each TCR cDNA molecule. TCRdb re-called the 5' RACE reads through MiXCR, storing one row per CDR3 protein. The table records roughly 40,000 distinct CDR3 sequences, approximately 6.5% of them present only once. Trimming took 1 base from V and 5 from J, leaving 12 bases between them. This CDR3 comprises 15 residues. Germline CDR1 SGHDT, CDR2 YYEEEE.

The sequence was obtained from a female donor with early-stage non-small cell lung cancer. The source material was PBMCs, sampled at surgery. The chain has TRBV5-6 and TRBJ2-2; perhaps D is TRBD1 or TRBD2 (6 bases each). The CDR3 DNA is TGTGCCAGCAGCTTGTTGACGGGGGCTACCGGGGAGCTGTTTTTT. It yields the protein CASSLLTGATGELFF.